This T cell receptor beta chain was captured by sequencing in a study of OX40 agonist ivuxolimab in advanced cancers. Study-wide context: Among those enrolled, mean age was about 60 years (range roughly 23 to 90) and roughly 84% were male.

Assay: immunoSEQ multiplex PCR; the TCRdb copy retains only in-frame clones and omits some. The sample has more than 100,000 clones; 90% to 95% are singletons. Worth noting for this clone: Its specificity is not known.

Study conclusions and caveats: At 0.1 to 3.0 mg/kg and by week 6, clonal expansion occurred in CD4+ and CD8+ blood T cells.

From germline, CDR1 is SGHDT and CDR2 YYEEEE. With V trimmed by 0 bases and J by 2 bases, 2 bases remained unmatched. The CDR3 is 15 residues long. Researchers took blood at baseline, on cycle 4 day 1, and on cycle 7 day 1. Sequencing was performed on CD4+ or CD8+ T cells sorted from blood, taken in a trial of the OX40 agonist ivuxolimab. J is TRBJ2-5 and V is TRBV5-6, with 9 bases aligning to TRBD2. This clonotype was obtained from an adult with an advanced solid tumor such as melanoma, head and neck, liver or kidney cancer. The CDR3 here is CASSLDAGGQETQYF. CDR3 coding DNA: TGTGCCAGCAGCTTGGATGCGGGAGGGCAAGAGACCCAGTACTTC.